A selection of T cell receptor beta chains follows, all from one sample in a study of shared clonotypes between healthy human individuals. Here immunoSEQ multiplex PCR was the method, and the copy in TCRdb shows in-frame clones only, minus some. The data contain some 2,500,000 clones, 92% of them singletons. The specimen sequenced was naive CD4+ T cells from PBMCs. The receptors were sampled from a man aged 18 to 30 in good health. Some clones in this sample may be carry-over from other donors' samples. Each CDR3 is given without its conserved first and last residue. The order of the fields is V gene, J gene, CDR3 protein.

TRBV5-1	TRBJ2-5	ASSLDAGETQY
TRBV7-6	TRBJ2-2	ASSLVWKGVTGELF
TRBV6-4	TRBJ1-4	ASSLRQGQGEKLF
TRBV7-2	TRBJ2-7	ASSSAFGEQY
TRBV5-1	TRBJ2-3	ASSLAASTDTQY
TRBV10-3	TRBJ2-3	AIKGLEGTDTQY
TRBV25-1	TRBJ2-3	ASSAWSFTDTQY
TRBV14	TRBJ2-3	ASSYGGTSRDTQY
TRBV5-4	TRBJ1-6	ASSSGQGGNSPLH
TRBV15	TRBJ1-2	ATSRVFRGLYGYT
TRBV15	TRBJ2-5	ATSRGSGSRQETQY
TRBV7-9	TRBJ1-2	ASSGRDRGRYGYT
TRBV25-1	TRBJ1-6	ASSDDRGGFSPLH
TRBV4-1	TRBJ2-7	ASSRRDTFSYEQY
TRBV7-9	TRBJ2-3	ASSLGQGAPTDTQY